One and the same sample provided the 26 T cell receptor beta chains below, sequenced in a study of early T cells in non-severe SARS-CoV-2 infection. TCRdb reprocessed the 5' RACE reads with MiXCR, giving one entry per CDR3 protein. The data contain 49,000 or so distinct CDR3 sequences, about 6.3% of them singletons. The sample here was whole blood, taken at baseline. These receptors came from an adult who was a healthcare worker with PCR-confirmed SARS-CoV-2 infection or an uninfected control (not recorded which).

This clonotype was recorded at least ten times. V gene TRBV29-1 combines with J gene TRBJ1-2; 8 bases map to TRBD1. The CDR3 extends over 14 amino acids. CDR1 and CDR2 from the germline V gene are SQVTM and ANQGSEA. After removal of 2 bases from V and 1 base from J, the junction contained 3 bases not matched to a gene. CDR3 sequence (DNA): TGCAGCGTTGAAAAGGACAGGGTTAACTATGGCTACACCTTC. It specifies CSVEKDRVNYGYTF.

This clonotype appeared many times. V usage is TRBV7-2 and J usage is TRBJ1-1; tentatively, D is TRBD1 (6 bases). The V end was cut by 3 bases, the J end by 13 bases, with 12 bases between. From germline, CDR1 is SGHTA and CDR2 FQGNSA. The CDR3 spans 11 residues. CDR3 amino acids: CASSFTGLSFF. In DNA, the CDR3 is TGTGCCAGCAGCTTCACAGGGTTAAGTTTCTTT.

In its sample, this clonotype was seen a few times. The V gene is TRBV11-3, the J gene TRBJ1-4; D not certain. CDR1 SGHNT and CDR2 YENEEA come from the germline V gene. The CDR3 covers 15 residues. Trimming removed 5 bases at V and 16 bases at J, with 26 bases between. CDR3 in amino acids: CASSSSPGDLPNAFF. CDR3 DNA: TGTGCCAGCAGCAGTAGTCCCGGAGACCTCCCCAACGCGTTTTTT.

The CDR3 spells CASSTGQFYEQYF. CDR3 bases: TGTGCCAGCAGTACGGGACAGTTCTACGAGCAGTACTTC. The chain carries TRBV28 and TRBJ2-7; TRBD1 aligns across 7 bases. After removal of 5 bases from V and 3 bases from J, the junction contained 4 bases not matched to a gene. CDR3 size: 13 residues. CDR1 is MDHEN and CDR2 is SYDVKM in the germline V gene.

This clonotype has more than one count but fewer than ten. The chain has TRBV7-9 and TRBJ2-6, with TRBD2 as a possible D gene (5 bases). V was shortened by 0 bases and J by 2 bases, with 20 bases between the two germline ends. Germline V CDR1 and CDR2: SEHNR, FQNEAQ (reference sequence). This CDR3 is built from 20 residues. CDR3 loop: CASSLARTGSAVTGANVLTF. CDR3 in DNA: TGTGCCAGCAGCTTAGCGCGGACGGGTAGCGCTGTGACTGGGGCCAACGTCCTGACTTTC.

This clonotype came up many times. The CDR3 loop reads CASSEGSSYEQYF. CDR3 nucleotides: TGTGCCAGCAGTGAGGGGAGCTCCTACGAGCAGTACTTC. The chain carries TRBV28 and TRBJ2-7; D tentatively reads TRBD1 or TRBD2 (5 bases each). The CDR3 is 13 amino acids. Germline values: CDR1 MDHEN, CDR2 SYDVKM. The V end lost 5 bases, the J end lost 0 bases, and 8 bases lay between the germline ends.

CDR3 residues: CASSRRDRVYGYTF. The CDR3 DNA reads as TGTGCCAGCAGCCGCCGGGACAGGGTATATGGCTACACCTTC. This chain joins TRBV7-6 and TRBJ1-2, with TRBD1 matching 9 bases. The J segment lost 5 bases and the V segment lost 5 bases, leaving 6 bases of the junction unmatched. The germline V gene has CDR1 SGHVS and CDR2 FNYEAQ. The CDR3 sequence is 14 residues long.

This clonotype was detected a few times. The chain couples TRBV6-5 to TRBJ1-1; D remains unclear. Germline V gives CDR1 MNHEY, CDR2 SVGAGI. The CDR3 runs 15 residues. V was pared by 7 bases and J by 2 bases, with 17 bases between. The CDR3 reads CASIPPGRSNTEAFF. The CDR3 bases are TGTGCCAGCATCCCCCCCGGGAGAAGTAACACTGAAGCTTTCTTT.

The table lists this clonotype with a few counts. The chain uses TRBV11-2 and TRBJ2-1; maybe TRBD1 (5 bases). V dropped 0 bases and J dropped 6 bases, with 15 bases sitting between them. This CDR3 is built from 16 residues. CDR1 SGHAT and CDR2 FQNNGV come from the germline V gene. The CDR3 is CASSLDQRITGNEQFF. The DNA of the CDR3 is TGTGCCAGCAGCTTAGATCAGAGGATTACAGGCAATGAGCAGTTCTTC.

This clonotype was counted between two and nine times. The V call is TRBV19, the J call TRBJ2-3, with 10 bases identical to TRBD2. Germline V gene sequence: CDR1 LNHDA, CDR2 SQIVND (reference sequence). V lost 6 bases and J lost 6; bases outside the gene matches: 9. This CDR3 contains 15 residues. DNA of the CDR3: TGTGCCAGTAGGCCTCCGGGACTAGCGATGGATACGCAGTATTTT. Its translation is CASRPPGLAMDTQYF.

This clonotype was seen at least ten times. The rearrangement uses TRBV18 and TRBJ2-7; D is uncertain. This CDR3 contains 13 residues. Germline assignment: CDR1 KGHSH and CDR2 LQKENI. V shed 4 bases and J shed 6 bases, with 13 bases lying between them. As DNA, the CDR3 is TGTGCCAGCTCACTGGACCCCGGGTCCGAGCAGTACTTC. This translates into CASSLDPGSEQYF.

This clonotype showed up many times. This sequence joins TRBV27 and TRBJ1-5; 9 nucleotides match TRBD1. Losses at the gene ends were 5 bases for V and 6 bases for J; bases not matched to a gene: 8. The CDR3 totals 15 residues. Germline V CDR1 and CDR2: MNHEY, SMNVEV (reference sequence). The DNA of the CDR3 is TGTGCCAGCAGTCCTTACAGGGGGCTGGGTCAGCCCCAGCATTTT. Encoded protein: CASSPYRGLGQPQHF.

This clonotype has ten or more counts. The CDR3 spells CASSLAGRQSPLHF. In nucleotides, the CDR3 is TGCGCCAGCAGCTTGGCGGGCAGGCAATCACCCCTCCACTTT. This chain links TRBV5-1 with TRBJ1-6; D is ambiguous. CDR1 is SGHRS and CDR2 is YFSETQ in the germline V gene. The CDR3 is 14 amino acids. Trimming left V 0 bases short and J 10 bases short, with 11 bases between.

This clonotype occurred many times. The gene calls are TRBV6-6 and TRBJ1-4; 8 bases match TRBD1. CDR3 length: 16 amino acids. With V trimmed by 8 bases and J by 5 bases, 13 bases remained unmatched. CDR1 and CDR2 from the germline V gene are MNHNY and SVGAGI (reference sequence). Written as DNA, the CDR3 is TGTGCCAGCCTGAAAGCAGGGGGCCATTTCAATGAAAAACTGTTTTTT. Amino acid sequence: CASLKAGGHFNEKLFF.

This chain links TRBV30 with TRBJ2-2, with a weak D call TRBD1 (6 bases). Deletions cut 4 bases from V and 0 bases from J, with 9 bases between. Germline V gives CDR1 GTSNPN, CDR2 SVGIG (reference sequence). This CDR3 is 14 amino acids long. The CDR3 sequence: CAWKAGANTGELFF. DNA for the CDR3: TGTGCCTGGAAGGCAGGGGCGAACACCGGGGAGCTGTTTTTT.

This clonotype was seen many times. The chain uses TRBV18 and TRBJ1-1; D is uncertain. Germline CDR1 reads KGHSH; CDR2 reads LQKENI. The CDR3 is 14 residues long. V lost 0 bases, J lost 0 bases, and 5 bases lay in between. CDR3 loop: CASSPPAMNTEAFF. The DNA of the CDR3 is TGTGCCAGCTCACCACCGGCCATGAACACTGAAGCTTTCTTT.

This clonotype was seen many times. The rearrangement joins TRBV12-5 to TRBJ1-3, with a tentative D call TRBD1 (5 bases). V dropped 2 bases and J dropped 0 bases, with 8 bases sitting between them. CDR1 and CDR2 from the germline V gene are LGHNT and FRNRAP. The CDR3 totals 15 residues. The CDR3 loop reads CASGLLRGSGNTIYF. As DNA, the CDR3 is TGTGCTAGTGGTTTGTTAAGGGGCTCTGGAAACACCATATATTTT.

The CDR3 protein is CASSGTTNEKLFF. Written as DNA, the CDR3 is TGTGCCAGCAGCGGCACCACTAATGAAAAACTGTTTTTT. The V gene is TRBV6-5, the J gene TRBJ1-4; D is uncertain. CDR3 size: 13 residues. Per germline, CDR1 MNHEY and CDR2 SVGAGI. V was clipped by 6 bases and J by 2 bases, with 7 bases between them.

This clonotype was recorded many times. The V gene is TRBV6-5, the J gene TRBJ1-2; D might be TRBD1 (5 bases). Trimming pared 1 base from V and 5 bases from J, leaving 14 bases between. The germline V gene encodes CDR1 MNHEY and CDR2 SVGAGI. The CDR3 consists of 15 residues. The CDR3 region is CASSYFRGRKYGYTF. DNA of the CDR3: TGTGCCAGCAGTTACTTTAGGGGCAGGAAATATGGCTACACCTTC.

This clonotype was picked up a small number of times. The V gene is TRBV7-9, the J gene TRBJ2-1, with TRBD2 matching over 11 bases. CDR1 is SEHNR and CDR2 is FQNEAQ in the germline V gene (reference sequence). V lost 8 bases, J lost 5 bases, and 8 bases stayed unmatched. The CDR3 has 15 residues. The CDR3 region is CASSLGTSGNNEQFF. The CDR3 DNA sequence: TGTGCCAGCTCCCTGGGGACTAGCGGAAACAATGAGCAGTTCTTC.

This clonotype has at least ten counts. The V and J genes are TRBV28 and TRBJ1-1; TRBD1 matches 9 bases. After removal of 8 bases from V and 0 bases from J, the junction contained 7 bases not matched to a gene. Germline CDR1 reads MDHEN; CDR2 reads SYDVKM. There are 15 residues in the CDR3. The CDR3 loop is CASPGTGSMNTEAFF. The DNA for the CDR3 is TGTGCCAGCCCCGGGACAGGGAGCATGAACACTGAAGCTTTCTTT.

The V call is TRBV5-1, the J call TRBJ1-1; D unresolved. The CDR3 length is 13 residues. Germline CDR1 SGHRS, CDR2 YFSETQ. The V end was cut by 4 bases, the J end by 2 bases, with 9 bases between. The CDR3 loop is CASSQMINTEAFF. Here the CDR3 DNA reads TGCGCCAGCAGCCAGATGATTAACACTGAAGCTTTCTTT.

This clonotype was found a few times. The chain is built from TRBV7-9 and TRBJ2-1, with a weak D call TRBD2 (5 bases). This CDR3 contains 12 residues. The V gene lost 6 bases and the J gene lost 10 bases, with 13 bases spanning the gap. Looked up from germline, CDR1 is SEHNR and CDR2 is FQNEAQ (reference sequence). The CDR3 loop reads CASSRTLPEQFF. Here the CDR3 DNA reads TGTGCCAGCAGTCGGACTCTCCCGGAGCAGTTCTTC.

This clonotype was detected ten times or more. The chain links TRBV5-1 to TRBJ2-3; TRBD2 matches 11 bases. This CDR3 is 16 amino acids long. Germline V gene data show CDR1 as SGHRS and CDR2 as YFSETQ. V lost 0 bases to trimming and J lost 3 bases; unmatched junction nucleotides: 3. The CDR3 sequence: CASSLAPSGGTDTQYF. CDR3 DNA: TGCGCCAGCAGCTTGGCCCCTAGCGGGGGGACAGATACGCAGTATTTT.

There are many counts of this clonotype. The chain has TRBV12-3 or TRBV12-4 and TRBJ2-7, with TRBD2 matching 16 bases. The CDR3 runs to 17 residues. V was clipped by 5 bases and J by 4 bases; unmatched bases: 8. CDR3 in amino acids: CASSPGTSGGVRYEQYF. The CDR3 DNA sequence: TGTGCCAGCAGTCCTGGGACTAGCGGGGGGGTCCGTTACGAGCAGTACTTC.

This chain joins TRBV3-1 and TRBJ2-1, with TRBD2 as a possible D gene (6 bases). V was shortened by 4 bases and J by 6 bases, with 22 bases between the two germline ends. Germline loops: CDR1 LGHDT, CDR2 YNNKEL (reference sequence). CDR3 length equals 17 residues. CDR3 sequence (DNA): TGTGCCAGCAGCCTCTCCCCGGCAGCGCGGGATAGCAATGAGCAGTTCTTC. Its protein product is CASSLSPAARDSNEQFF.